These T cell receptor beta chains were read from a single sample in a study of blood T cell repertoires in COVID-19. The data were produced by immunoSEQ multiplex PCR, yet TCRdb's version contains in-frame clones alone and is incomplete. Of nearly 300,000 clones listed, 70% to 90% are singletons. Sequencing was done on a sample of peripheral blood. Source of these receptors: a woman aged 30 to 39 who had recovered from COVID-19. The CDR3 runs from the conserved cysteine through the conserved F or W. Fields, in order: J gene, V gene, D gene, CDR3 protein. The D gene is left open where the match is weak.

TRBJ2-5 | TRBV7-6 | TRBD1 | CASREGANRRETQYF
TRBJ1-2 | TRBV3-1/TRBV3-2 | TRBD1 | CASSLTGPYGYTF
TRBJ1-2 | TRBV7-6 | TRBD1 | CASSLLPRGGGDRGYGYTF
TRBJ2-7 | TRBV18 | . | CASSPPSVPDEQYF
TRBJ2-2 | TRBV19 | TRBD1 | CASSGQGNANTGELFF
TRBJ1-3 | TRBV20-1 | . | CSASAGNTIYF
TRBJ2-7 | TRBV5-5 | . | CASSSPGTSMDEQYF
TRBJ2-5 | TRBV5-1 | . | CASSLMGAQETQYF
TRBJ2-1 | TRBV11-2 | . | CASSLLGTQFVNEQFF
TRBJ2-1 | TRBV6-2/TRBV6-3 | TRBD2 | CASSVLAGGLYNEQFF
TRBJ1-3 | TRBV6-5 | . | CASSYSKQGFGNTIYF
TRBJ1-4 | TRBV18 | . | CASSGGLGNEKLFF
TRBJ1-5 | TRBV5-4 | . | CASSFGGYSNQPQHF
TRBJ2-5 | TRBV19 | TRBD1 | CASALKGDRETQYF
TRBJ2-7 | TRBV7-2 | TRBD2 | CASSLTSGGDEQYF
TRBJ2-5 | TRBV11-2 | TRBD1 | CASSTGTVLQETQYF
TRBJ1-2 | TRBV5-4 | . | CASSSGVVDYGYTF
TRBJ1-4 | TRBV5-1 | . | CASSLAGQGDNEKLFF